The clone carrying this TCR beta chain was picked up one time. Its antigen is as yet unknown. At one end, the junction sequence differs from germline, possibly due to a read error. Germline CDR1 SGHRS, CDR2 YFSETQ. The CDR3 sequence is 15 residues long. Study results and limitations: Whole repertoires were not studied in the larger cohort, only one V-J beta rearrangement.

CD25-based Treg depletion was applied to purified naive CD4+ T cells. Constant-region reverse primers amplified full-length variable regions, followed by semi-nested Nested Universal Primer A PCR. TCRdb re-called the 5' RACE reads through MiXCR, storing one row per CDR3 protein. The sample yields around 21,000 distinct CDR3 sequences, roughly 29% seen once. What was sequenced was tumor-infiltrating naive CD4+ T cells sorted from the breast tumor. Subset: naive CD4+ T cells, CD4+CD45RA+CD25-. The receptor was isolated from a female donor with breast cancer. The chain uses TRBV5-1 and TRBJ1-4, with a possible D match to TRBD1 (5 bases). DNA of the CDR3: TGCGCCAGCAGCTGGTTGGGACCAACTAATGAAAGACTGTTTTTT. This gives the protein CASSWLGPTNERLFF.